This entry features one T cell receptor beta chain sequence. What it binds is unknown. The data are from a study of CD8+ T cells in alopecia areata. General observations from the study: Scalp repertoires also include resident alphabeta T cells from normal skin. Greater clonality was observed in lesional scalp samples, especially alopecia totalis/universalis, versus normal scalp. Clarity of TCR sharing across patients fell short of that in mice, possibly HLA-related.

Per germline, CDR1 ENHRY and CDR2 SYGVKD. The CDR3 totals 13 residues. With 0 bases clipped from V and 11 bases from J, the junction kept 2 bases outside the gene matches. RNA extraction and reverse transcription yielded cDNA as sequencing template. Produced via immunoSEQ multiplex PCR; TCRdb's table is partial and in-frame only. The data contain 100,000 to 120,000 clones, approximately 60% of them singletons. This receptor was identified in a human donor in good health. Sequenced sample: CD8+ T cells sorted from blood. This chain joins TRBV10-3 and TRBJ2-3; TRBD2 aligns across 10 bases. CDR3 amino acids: CAISESLAGLQYF. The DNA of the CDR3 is TGTGCCATCAGTGAGTCACTAGCGGGGCTGCAGTATTTT.